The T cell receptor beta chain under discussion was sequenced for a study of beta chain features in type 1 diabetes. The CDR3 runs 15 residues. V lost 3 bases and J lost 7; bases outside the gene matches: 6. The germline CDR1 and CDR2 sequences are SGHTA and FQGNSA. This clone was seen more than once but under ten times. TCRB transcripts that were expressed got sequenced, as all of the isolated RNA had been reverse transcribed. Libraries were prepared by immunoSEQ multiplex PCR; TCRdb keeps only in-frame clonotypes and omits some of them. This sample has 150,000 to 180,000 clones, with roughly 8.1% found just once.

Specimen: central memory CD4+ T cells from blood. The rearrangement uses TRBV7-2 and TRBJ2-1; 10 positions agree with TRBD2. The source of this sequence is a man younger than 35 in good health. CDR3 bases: TGTGCCAGCAGCTTGCTAGCGGGAGTTTCAAATGAGCAGTTCTTC. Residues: CASSLLAGVSNEQFF.